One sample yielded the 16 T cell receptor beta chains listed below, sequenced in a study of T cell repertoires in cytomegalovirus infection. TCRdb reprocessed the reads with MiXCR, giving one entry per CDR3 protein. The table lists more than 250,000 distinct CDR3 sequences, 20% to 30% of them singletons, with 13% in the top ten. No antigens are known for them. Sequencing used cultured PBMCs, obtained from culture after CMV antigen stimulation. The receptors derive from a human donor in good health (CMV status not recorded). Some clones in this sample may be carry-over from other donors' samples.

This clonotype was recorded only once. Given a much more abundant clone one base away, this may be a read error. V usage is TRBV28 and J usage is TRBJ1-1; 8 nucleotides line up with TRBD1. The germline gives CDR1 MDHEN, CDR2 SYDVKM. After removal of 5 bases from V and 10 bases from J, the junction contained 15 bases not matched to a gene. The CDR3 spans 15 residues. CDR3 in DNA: TGTGCCAGCAGTCCACCGGGACAGGTTTGGGCTGGAGCTTTCTTT. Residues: CASSPPGQVWAGAFF.

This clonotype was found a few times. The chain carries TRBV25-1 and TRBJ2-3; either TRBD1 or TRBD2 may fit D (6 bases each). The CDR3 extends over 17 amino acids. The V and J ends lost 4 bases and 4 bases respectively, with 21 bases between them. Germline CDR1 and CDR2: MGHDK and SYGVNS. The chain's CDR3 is CASSAGAREFVADTQYF. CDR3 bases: TGTGCCAGCAGTGCAGGGGCGCGGGAATTTGTCGCAGATACGCAGTATTTT.

The CDR3 coding sequence is TGTGCCAGTAGTATCCTTCTAGCGGGAAAGTCAGATACGCAGTATTTT. Its protein product is CASSILLAGKSDTQYF. The rearrangement joins TRBV19 to TRBJ2-3; 9 nucleotides align to TRBD2. The length of the CDR3 is 16 residues. Trimming at V came to 3 bases and at J to 4 bases, leaving 8 bases not matched to a gene. CDR1 and CDR2 (germline): LNHDA, SQIVND (reference sequence).

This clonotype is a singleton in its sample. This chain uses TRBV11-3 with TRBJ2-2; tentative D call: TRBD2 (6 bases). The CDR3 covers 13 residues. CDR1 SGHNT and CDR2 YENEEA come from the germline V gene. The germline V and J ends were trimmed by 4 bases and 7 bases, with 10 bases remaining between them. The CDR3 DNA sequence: TGTGCCAGCAGCTGGGGGGACGGCGGGGAGCTGTTTTTT. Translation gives CASSWGDGGELFF.

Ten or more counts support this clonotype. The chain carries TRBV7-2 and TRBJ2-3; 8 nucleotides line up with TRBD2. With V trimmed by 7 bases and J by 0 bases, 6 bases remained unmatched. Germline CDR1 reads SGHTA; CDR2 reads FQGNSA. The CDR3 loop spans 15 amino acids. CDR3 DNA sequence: TGTGCCAGCAACCTTAGCGGGGCTAGCACAGATACGCAGTATTTT. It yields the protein CASNLSGASTDTQYF.

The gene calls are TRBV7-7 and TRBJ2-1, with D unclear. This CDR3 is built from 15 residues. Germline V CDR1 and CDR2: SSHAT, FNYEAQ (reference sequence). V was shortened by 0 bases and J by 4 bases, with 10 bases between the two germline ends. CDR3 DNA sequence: TGTGCCAGCAGCTTAGCGGGGAAGGGATACAATGAGCAGTTCTTC. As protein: CASSLAGKGYNEQFF.

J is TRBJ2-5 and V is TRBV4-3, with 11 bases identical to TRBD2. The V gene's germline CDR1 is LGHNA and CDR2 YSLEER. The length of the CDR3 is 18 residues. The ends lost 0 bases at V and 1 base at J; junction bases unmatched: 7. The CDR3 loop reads CASSQDGLAGGSQETQYF. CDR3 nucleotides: TGCGCCAGCAGCCAAGATGGTCTAGCGGGAGGCTCCCAAGAGACCCAGTACTTC.

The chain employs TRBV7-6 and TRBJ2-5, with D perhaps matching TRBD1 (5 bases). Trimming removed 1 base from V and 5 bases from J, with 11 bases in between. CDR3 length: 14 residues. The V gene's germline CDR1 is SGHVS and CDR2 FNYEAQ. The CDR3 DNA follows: TGTGCCAGCAGCTTAGAGGGCAAGGGGGAGACCCAGTACTTC. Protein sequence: CASSLEGKGETQYF.

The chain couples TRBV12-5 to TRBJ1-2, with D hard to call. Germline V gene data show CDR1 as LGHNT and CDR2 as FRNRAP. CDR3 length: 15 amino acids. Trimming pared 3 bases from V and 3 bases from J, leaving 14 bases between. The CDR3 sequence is CASGLDGGKDYGYTF. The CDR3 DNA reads TGTGCTAGTGGTTTAGACGGAGGGAAGGACTATGGCTACACCTTC.

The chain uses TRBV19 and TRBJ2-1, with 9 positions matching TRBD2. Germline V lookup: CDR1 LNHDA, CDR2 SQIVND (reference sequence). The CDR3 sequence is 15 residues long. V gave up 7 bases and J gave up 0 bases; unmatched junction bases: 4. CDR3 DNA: TGTGCCAGTACCTTTAGCGGGAGCTCCTACAATGAGCAGTTCTTC. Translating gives CASTFSGSSYNEQFF. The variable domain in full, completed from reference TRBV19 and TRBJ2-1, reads DGGITQSPKYLFRKEGQNVTLSCEQNLNHDAMYWYRQDPGQGLRLIYYSQIVNDFQKGDIAEGYSVSREKKESFPLTVTSAQKNPTAFYLCASTFSGSSYNEQFFGPGTRLTVL.

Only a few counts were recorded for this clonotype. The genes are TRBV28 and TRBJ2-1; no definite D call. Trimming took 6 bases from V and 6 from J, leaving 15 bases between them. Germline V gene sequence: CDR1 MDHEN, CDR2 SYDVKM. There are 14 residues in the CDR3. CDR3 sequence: CASSRDPARNEQFF. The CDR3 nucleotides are TGTGCCAGCAGCCGCGATCCCGCACGCAATGAGCAGTTCTTC.

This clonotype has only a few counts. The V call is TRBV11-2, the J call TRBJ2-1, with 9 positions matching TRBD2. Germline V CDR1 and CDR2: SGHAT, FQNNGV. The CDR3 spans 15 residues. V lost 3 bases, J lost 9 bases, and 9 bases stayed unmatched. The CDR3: CASSFSGSVSGEQFF. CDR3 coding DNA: TGTGCCAGCAGCTTTAGCGGGAGTGTAAGCGGTGAGCAGTTCTTC.

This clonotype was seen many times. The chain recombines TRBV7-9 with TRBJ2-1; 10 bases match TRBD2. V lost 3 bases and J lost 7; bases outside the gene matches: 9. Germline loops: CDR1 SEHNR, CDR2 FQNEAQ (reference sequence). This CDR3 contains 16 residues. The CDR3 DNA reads TGTGCCAGCAGCTTCCCGCTAGCGGGAGAATTGAATGAGCAGTTCTTC. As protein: CASSFPLAGELNEQFF.

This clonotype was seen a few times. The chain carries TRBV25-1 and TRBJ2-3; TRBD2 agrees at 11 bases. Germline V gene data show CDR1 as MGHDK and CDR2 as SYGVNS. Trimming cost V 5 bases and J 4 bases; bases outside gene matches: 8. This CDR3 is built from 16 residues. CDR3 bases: TGTGCCAGCAGTATCGGGCTAGCGGGAGGTGCAGATACGCAGTATTTT. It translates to CASSIGLAGGADTQYF.

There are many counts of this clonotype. The CDR3 bases are TGTGCCAGCAACCCGAATCCGGCTAGCACAGATACGCAGTATTTT. It encodes CASNPNPASTDTQYF. This chain links TRBV7-2 with TRBJ2-3; D is undetermined. The CDR3 spans 15 residues. Germline V gene data show CDR1 as SGHTA and CDR2 as FQGNSA. V lost 7 bases and J 0 bases, leaving 14 bases between the germline ends.

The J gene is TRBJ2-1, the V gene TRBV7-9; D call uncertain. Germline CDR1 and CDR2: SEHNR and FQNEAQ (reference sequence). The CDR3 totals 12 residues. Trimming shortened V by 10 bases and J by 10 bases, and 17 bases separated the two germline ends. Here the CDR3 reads CATRSLLGEQFF. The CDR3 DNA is TGTGCCACCCGTTCCCTTTTAGGGGAGCAGTTCTTC.